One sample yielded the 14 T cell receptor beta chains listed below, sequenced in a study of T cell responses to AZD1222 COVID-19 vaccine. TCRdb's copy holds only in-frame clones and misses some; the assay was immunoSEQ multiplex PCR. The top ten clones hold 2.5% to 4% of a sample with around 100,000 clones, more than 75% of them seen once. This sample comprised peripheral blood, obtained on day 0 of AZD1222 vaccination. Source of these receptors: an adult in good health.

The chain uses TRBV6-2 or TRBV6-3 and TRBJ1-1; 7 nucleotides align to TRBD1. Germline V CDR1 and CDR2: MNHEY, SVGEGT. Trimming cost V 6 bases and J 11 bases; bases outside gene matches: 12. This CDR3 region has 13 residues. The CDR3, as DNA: TGTGCCAGCAGCCCTCTTTTGACAGGGCTGGCTTTCTTT. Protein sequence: CASSPLLTGLAFF.

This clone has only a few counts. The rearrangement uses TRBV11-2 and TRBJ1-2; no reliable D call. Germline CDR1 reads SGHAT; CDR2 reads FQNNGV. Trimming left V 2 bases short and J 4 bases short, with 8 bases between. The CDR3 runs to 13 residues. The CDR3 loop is CASSLRPGYGYTF. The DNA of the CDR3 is TGTGCCAGCAGCTTACGACCAGGCTATGGCTACACCTTC.

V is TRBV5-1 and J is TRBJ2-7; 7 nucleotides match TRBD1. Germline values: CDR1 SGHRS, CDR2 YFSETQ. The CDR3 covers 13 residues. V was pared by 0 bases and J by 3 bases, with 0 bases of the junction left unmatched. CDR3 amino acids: CASSLDRGYEQYF. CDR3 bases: TGCGCCAGCAGCTTGGACAGGGGCTACGAGCAGTACTTC.

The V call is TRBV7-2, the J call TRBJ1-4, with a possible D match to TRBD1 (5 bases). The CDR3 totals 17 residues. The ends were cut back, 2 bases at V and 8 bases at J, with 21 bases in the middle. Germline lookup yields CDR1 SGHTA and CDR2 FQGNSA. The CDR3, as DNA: TGTGCCAGCAGCTTACTCGCTATGGGGCAAGGGTGGGAAAAACTGTTTTTT. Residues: CASSLLAMGQGWEKLFF.

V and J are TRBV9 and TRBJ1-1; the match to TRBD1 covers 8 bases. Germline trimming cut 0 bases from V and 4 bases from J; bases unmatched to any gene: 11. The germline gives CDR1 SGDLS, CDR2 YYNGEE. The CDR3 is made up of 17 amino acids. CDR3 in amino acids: CASSVVSWTGFSTEAFF. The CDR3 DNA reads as TGTGCCAGCAGCGTAGTATCTTGGACAGGGTTTTCCACTGAAGCTTTCTTT.

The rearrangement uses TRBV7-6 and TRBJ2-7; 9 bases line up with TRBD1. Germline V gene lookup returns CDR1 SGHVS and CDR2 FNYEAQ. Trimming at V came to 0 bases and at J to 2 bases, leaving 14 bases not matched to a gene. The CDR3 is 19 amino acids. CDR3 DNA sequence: TGTGCCAGCAGCTTAGCTCTGGGATCTAGTGGGACAGGGCCCTACGAGCAGTACTTC. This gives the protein CASSLALGSSGTGPYEQYF.

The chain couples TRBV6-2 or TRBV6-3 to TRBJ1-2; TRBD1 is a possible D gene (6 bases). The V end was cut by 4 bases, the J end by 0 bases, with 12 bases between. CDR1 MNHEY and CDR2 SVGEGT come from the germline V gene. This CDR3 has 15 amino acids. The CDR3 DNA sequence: TGTGCCAGCAGTTTCCGGGACATCGCTAACTATGGCTACACCTTC. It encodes CASSFRDIANYGYTF.

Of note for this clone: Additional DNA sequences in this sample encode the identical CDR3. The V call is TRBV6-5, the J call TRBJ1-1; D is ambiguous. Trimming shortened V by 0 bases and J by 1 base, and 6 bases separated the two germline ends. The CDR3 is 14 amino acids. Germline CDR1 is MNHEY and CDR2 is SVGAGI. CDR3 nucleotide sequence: TGTGCCAGCAGTTACTCGGCAGGGAACACTGAAGCTTTCTTT. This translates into CASSYSAGNTEAFF.

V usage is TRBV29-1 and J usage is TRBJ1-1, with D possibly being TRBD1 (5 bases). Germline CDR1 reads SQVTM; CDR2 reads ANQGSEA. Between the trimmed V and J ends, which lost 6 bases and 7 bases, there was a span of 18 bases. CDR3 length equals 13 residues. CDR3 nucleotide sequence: TGCAGCGTGGGGTTTGAGGCCCAGGGTGAAGCTTTCTTT. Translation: CSVGFEAQGEAFF.

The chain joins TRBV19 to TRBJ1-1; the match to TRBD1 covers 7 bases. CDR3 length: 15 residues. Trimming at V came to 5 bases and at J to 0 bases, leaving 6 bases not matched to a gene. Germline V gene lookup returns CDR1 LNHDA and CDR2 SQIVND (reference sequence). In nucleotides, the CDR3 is TGTGCCAGTAGTGAGGGACAGCGCATGAACACTGAAGCTTTCTTT. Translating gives CASSEGQRMNTEAFF. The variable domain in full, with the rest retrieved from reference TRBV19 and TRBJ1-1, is DGGITQSPKYLFRKEGQNVTLSCEQNLNHDAMYWYRQDPGQGLRLIYYSQIVNDFQKGDIAEGYSVSREKKESFPLTVTSAQKNPTAFYLCASSEGQRMNTEAFFGQGTRLTVV.

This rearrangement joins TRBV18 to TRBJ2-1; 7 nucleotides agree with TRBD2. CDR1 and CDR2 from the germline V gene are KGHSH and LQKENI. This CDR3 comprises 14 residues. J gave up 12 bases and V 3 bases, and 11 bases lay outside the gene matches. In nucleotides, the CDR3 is TGTGCCAGCTCACCGGGGCTAGCGGCCCAGGGGCAGTTCTTC. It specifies CASSPGLAAQGQFF.

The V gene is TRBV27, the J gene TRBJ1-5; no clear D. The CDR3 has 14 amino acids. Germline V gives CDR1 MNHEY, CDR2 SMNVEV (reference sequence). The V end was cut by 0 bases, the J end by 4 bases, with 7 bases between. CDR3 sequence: CASSLSPTNQPQHF. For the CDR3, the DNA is TGTGCCAGCAGTTTATCCCCAACTAATCAGCCCCAGCATTTT.

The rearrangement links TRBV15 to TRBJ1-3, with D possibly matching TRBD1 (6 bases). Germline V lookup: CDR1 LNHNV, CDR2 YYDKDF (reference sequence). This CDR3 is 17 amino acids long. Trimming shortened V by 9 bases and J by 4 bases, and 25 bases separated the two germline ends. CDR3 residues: CATKYSGGTLSGNTIYF. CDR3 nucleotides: TGTGCCACAAAGTATTCTGGCGGGACACTCTCCGGAAACACCATATATTTT.

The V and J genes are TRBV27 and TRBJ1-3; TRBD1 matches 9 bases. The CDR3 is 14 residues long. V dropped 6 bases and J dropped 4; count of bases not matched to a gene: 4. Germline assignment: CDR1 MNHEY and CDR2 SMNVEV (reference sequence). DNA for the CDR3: TGTGCCAGCAGGGGGACAGGGTCCGGAAACACCATATATTTT. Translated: CASRGTGSGNTIYF.